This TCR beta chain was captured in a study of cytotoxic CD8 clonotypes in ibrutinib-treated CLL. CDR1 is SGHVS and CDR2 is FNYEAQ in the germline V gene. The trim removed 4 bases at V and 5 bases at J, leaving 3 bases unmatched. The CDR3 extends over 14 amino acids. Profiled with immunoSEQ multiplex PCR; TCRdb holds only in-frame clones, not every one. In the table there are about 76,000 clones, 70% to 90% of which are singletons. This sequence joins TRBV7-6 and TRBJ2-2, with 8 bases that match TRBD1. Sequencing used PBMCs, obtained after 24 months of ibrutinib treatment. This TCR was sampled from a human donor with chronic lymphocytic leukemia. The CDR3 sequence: CASSYNRGTGELFF. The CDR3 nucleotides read TGTGCCAGCAGCTACAACAGGGGGACCGGGGAGCTGTTTTTT.